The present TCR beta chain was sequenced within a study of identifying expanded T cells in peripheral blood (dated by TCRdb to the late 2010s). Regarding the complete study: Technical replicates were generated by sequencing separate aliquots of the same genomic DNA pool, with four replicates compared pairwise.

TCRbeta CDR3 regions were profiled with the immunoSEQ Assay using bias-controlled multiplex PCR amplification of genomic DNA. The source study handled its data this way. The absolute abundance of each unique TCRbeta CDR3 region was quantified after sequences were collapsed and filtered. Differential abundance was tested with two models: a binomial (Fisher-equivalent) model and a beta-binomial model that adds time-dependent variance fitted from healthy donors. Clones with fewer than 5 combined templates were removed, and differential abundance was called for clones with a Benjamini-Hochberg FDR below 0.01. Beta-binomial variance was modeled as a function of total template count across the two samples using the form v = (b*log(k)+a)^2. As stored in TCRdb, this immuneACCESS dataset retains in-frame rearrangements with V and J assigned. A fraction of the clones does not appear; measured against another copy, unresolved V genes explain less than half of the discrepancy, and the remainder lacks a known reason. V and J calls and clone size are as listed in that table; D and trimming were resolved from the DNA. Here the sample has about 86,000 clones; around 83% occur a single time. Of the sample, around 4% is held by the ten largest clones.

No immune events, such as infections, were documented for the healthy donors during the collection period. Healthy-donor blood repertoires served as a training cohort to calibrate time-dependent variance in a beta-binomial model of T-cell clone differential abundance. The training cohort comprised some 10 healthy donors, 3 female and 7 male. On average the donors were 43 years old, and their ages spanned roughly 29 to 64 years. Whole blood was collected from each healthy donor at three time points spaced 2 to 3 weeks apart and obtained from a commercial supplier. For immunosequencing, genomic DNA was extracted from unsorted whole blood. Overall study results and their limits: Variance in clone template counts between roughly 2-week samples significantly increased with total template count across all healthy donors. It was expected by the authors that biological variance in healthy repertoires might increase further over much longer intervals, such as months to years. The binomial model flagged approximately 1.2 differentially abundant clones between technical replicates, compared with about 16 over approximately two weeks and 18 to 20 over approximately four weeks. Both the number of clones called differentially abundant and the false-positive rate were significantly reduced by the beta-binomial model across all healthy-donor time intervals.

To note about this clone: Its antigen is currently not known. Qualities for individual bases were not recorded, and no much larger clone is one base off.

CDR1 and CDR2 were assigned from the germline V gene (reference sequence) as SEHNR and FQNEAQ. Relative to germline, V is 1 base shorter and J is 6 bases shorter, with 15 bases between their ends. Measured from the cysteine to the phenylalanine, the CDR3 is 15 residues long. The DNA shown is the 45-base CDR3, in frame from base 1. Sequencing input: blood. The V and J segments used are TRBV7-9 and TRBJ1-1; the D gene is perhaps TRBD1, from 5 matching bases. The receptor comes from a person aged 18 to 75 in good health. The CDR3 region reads CASSLGSGGVPEAFF. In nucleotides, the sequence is TGTGCCAGCAGCTTAGGAAGCGGGGGGGTACCTGAAGCTTTCTTT.